This T cell receptor beta chain was found in a study of cytomegalovirus exposure and HLA in healthy donors. In the case of this clone: What it recognizes is unknown.

Clones were sequenced by immunoSEQ multiplex PCR, and TCRdb holds only the in-frame ones, with some missing. Among about 120,000 clones listed, 70% to 90% were seen once. Study outcomes and limitations: Confirmation was obtained in vitro that a few CMV-associated chains are specific for CMV antigens. The classifier reportedly diagnosed cytomegalovirus status with high sensitivity and specificity. Cytomegalovirus-associated TCR beta chains were listed, numbering 164.

Germline V gene sequence: CDR1 MGHRA, CDR2 YSYEKL. V dropped 4 bases and J dropped 1 base, with 7 bases sitting between them. CDR3 length: 14 amino acids. The sequence was obtained from a woman in her late teens or twenties in good health and CMV-seropositive. The rearrangement uses TRBV4-1 and TRBJ2-2; D call uncertain. The specimen was PBMCs. The CDR3 sequence: CASSRLGNTGELFF. The CDR3 coding sequence is TGCGCCAGCAGCCGCCTCGGGAACACCGGGGAGCTGTTTTTT.